One and the same sample provided the 21 T cell receptor beta chains below, sequenced in a study of identical twins. TCRdb independently ran MiXCR on the 5' RACE reads; one entry per CDR3 protein. The data show about 470,000 distinct CDR3 sequences, with approximately 24% seen just once and over 2.5% held by the top ten. The same data also went into a second study, on T cells expressing NK-cell markers.

The sequenced sample consisted of CD4+ T cells sorted from blood. These receptors came from a woman aged 18-29 years in good health.

This chain joins TRBV6-1 and TRBJ2-5, with unresolved D. The germline CDR1 and CDR2 sequences are MNHNS and SASEGT. The CDR3 length is 13 residues. The ends were cut back, 7 bases at V and 5 bases at J, with 14 bases in the middle. The CDR3 DNA sequence: TGTGCCAGCACTCGGGCCCTCGGGGAGACCCAGTACTTC. It yields the protein CASTRALGETQYF.

The V call is TRBV4-3, the J call TRBJ2-1; TRBD2 matches 14 bases. The CDR3 has 19 residues. V trimming: 0 bases; J trimming: 0 bases; junction bases outside the gene matches: 4. Germline CDR1 is LGHNA and CDR2 is YSLEER. The DNA for the CDR3 is TGCGCCAGCAGCCAAGAAAAGGGACTAGCGGGAGTCTCCTACAATGAGCAGTTCTTC. Its protein product is CASSQEKGLAGVSYNEQFF.

This clonotype was seen a few times. J is TRBJ2-5 and V is TRBV11-1, with a weak D call TRBD1 (5 bases). V lost 4 bases to trimming and J lost 1 base, with 19 bases between them. CDR1 and CDR2 (germline): SGHAT, FQDESV (reference sequence). CDR3 size: 17 residues. As DNA, the CDR3 is TGTGCCAGCAGCTCTTACCAGGGTATAGTCGGCCAAGAGACCCAGTACTTC. Its protein product is CASSSYQGIVGQETQYF.

This clonotype was counted a few times. The chain has TRBV6-5 and TRBJ2-2; 9 bases align to TRBD2. Trimming removed 0 bases from V and 0 bases from J; junction bases left unmatched: 2. This CDR3 has 17 amino acids. Germline loops: CDR1 MNHEY, CDR2 SVGAGI. Here the CDR3 DNA reads TGTGCCAGCAGTTACTCGTTAGCGGGAGCGAACACCGGGGAGCTGTTTTTT. It encodes CASSYSLAGANTGELFF.

The V call is TRBV6-1, the J call TRBJ2-1; 9 nucleotides line up with TRBD1. The CDR3 has 14 amino acids. Losses at the gene ends were 4 bases for V and 8 bases for J; bases not matched to a gene: 6. CDR1 and CDR2 (germline): MNHNS, SASEGT. The CDR3 DNA reads as TGTGCCAGCAGTGCGAGACAGGGGGGATATGAGCAGTTCTTC. It codes for CASSARQGGYEQFF.

The chain's CDR3 is CSARDTVRPTYEQYF. The CDR3, as DNA: TGCAGTGCTAGAGACACGGTGAGGCCAACCTACGAGCAGTACTTC. This sequence joins TRBV20-1 and TRBJ2-7; no firm D call. This CDR3 region has 15 residues. Trimming removed 0 bases at V and 2 bases at J, with 14 bases between. Germline values: CDR1 DFQATT, CDR2 SNEGSKA (reference sequence).

The rearrangement uses TRBV20-1 and TRBJ2-1; D is unclear. Germline lookup yields CDR1 DFQATT and CDR2 SNEGSKA (reference sequence). Trimming cost V 0 bases and J 3 bases, with 9 bases left between them. The CDR3 covers 14 residues. In DNA form, the CDR3 reads TGCAGTGCTAGAGACCGGATTTACTACAATGAGCAGTTCTTC. This encodes CSARDRIYYNEQFF.

This rearrangement joins TRBV9 to TRBJ2-7; D not certain. Germline V lookup: CDR1 SGDLS, CDR2 YYNGEE. Trimming removed 4 bases at V and 3 bases at J, with 8 bases between. The CDR3 contains 12 residues. CDR3 sequence reads: CASSPNFYEQYF. The CDR3 DNA follows: TGTGCCAGCAGCCCTAACTTCTACGAGCAGTACTTC.

The rearrangement uses TRBV9 and TRBJ2-5; 8 nucleotides match TRBD1. V lost 4 bases, J lost 7 bases, and 6 bases stayed unmatched. Germline lookup yields CDR1 SGDLS and CDR2 YYNGEE. This CDR3 is 13 amino acids long. The CDR3 coding sequence is TGTGCCAGCAGCCGCCCAGGGGGCGCGACCCAGTACTTC. This gives the protein CASSRPGGATQYF.

The rearrangement joins TRBV4-1 to TRBJ2-1, with D possibly being TRBD1 (6 bases). Deletions cut 3 bases from V and 4 bases from J, with 16 bases between. The CDR3 runs to 16 residues. Germline CDR1 reads MGHRA; CDR2 reads YSYEKL. CDR3 protein: CASSQVGQKPYNEQFF. CDR3 bases: TGCGCCAGCAGCCAGGTAGGACAGAAACCTTACAATGAGCAGTTCTTC.

The rearrangement joins TRBV12-3 or TRBV12-4 to TRBJ2-2, with 8 bases aligning to TRBD2. Losses at the gene ends were 10 bases for V and 7 bases for J; bases not matched to a gene: 14. There are 15 residues in the CDR3. The CDR3 DNA is TGTGCCATACGACCGAGCGGGAGATTTGGCGGGGAGCTGTTTTTT. As protein: CAIRPSGRFGGELFF.

The CDR3 DNA reads as TGCGCCAGCAGCCGAGGGGACTACCCAGGCGAGCAGTACTTC. This encodes CASSRGDYPGEQYF. The chain carries TRBV4-3 and TRBJ2-7; 7 positions match TRBD2. After removal of 4 bases from V and 6 bases from J, the junction contained 9 bases not matched to a gene. Germline V gene data show CDR1 as LGHNA and CDR2 as YSLEER. The CDR3 contains 14 residues.

The sample holds a few counts of this clonotype. The rearrangement links TRBV12-3 or TRBV12-4 to TRBJ2-1, with TRBD2 matching over 10 bases. Trimming removed 7 bases from V and 12 bases from J; junction bases left unmatched: 12. CDR3 length: 14 amino acids. CDR3 sequence reads: CASKERGGRRRQFF. CDR3 bases: TGTGCCAGCAAGGAGCGGGGGGGCCGACGAAGGCAGTTCTTC.

The chain links TRBV25-1 to TRBJ2-3, with TRBD2 as a possible D gene (5 bases). The CDR3 runs 14 residues. V was shortened by 3 bases and J by 4 bases, with 11 bases between the two germline ends. Looked up from germline, CDR1 is MGHDK and CDR2 is SYGVNS. CDR3 DNA: TGTGCCAGCAGTGATCCAAGAGGGTCAGATACGCAGTATTTT. Amino acids: CASSDPRGSDTQYF. The variable domain in full, with the rest retrieved from reference TRBV25-1 and TRBJ2-3, is EADIYQTPRYLVIGTGKKITLECSQTMGHDKMYWYQQDPGMELHLIHYSYGVNSTEKGDLSSESTVSRIRTEHFPLTLESARPSHTSQYLCASSDPRGSDTQYFGPGTRLTVL.

The table lists this clonotype with a few counts. The CDR3, as DNA: TGCAGTGCTAGACGTTGGACGGCCTTAAACACTGAAGCTTTCTTT. This codes for CSARRWTALNTEAFF. The rearrangement links TRBV20-1 to TRBJ1-1, with D hard to call. Trimming took 2 bases from V and 2 from J, leaving 15 bases between them. Germline V gene data show CDR1 as DFQATT and CDR2 as SNEGSKA (reference sequence). The CDR3 runs to 15 residues.

This clonotype showed up just a few times. The gene calls are TRBV5-6 and TRBJ2-3; D remains ambiguous. V was shortened by 4 bases and J by 2 bases, with 11 bases between the two germline ends. Germline loops: CDR1 SGHDT, CDR2 YYEEEE. This CDR3 contains 14 residues. This chain's CDR3 is CASSGGRITDTQYF. The CDR3 DNA reads as TGTGCCAGCAGCGGTGGACGGATCACAGATACGCAGTATTTT.

Only a few counts were recorded for this clonotype. The chain has TRBV10-2 and TRBJ2-7; D tentatively fits TRBD1 or TRBD2 (6 bases each). Per the germline V gene, CDR1 is WSHSY and CDR2 is SAAADI. Trimming pared 8 bases from V and 3 bases from J, leaving 14 bases between. The CDR3 has 13 amino acids. The CDR3 here is CASRGTSYYEQYF. CDR3 sequence (DNA): TGCGCCAGCCGGGGGACAAGTTACTACGAGCAGTACTTC.

This clonotype turned up a few times. The chain employs TRBV10-3 and TRBJ2-1, with a tentative D call TRBD2 (6 bases). There are 11 residues in the CDR3. Germline-derived CDR1 and CDR2 are ENHRY and SYGVKD. Trimming left V 4 bases short and J 14 bases short, with 12 bases between. The CDR3 loop reads CAISVAGLEFF. In DNA, the CDR3 is TGTGCCATCAGTGTCGCGGGACTCGAGTTCTTC.

The V and J genes are TRBV7-9 and TRBJ2-1; the D is unclear. V shed 3 bases and J shed 8 bases, with 11 bases lying between them. Germline-derived CDR1 and CDR2 are SEHNR and FQNEAQ (reference sequence). The CDR3 consists of 13 residues. CDR3 sequence reads: CASSLMAADEQFF. The CDR3 DNA sequence: TGTGCCAGCAGCTTGATGGCCGCGGATGAGCAGTTCTTC.

The CDR3 DNA reads as TGTGCCAGCAGTCCAGGGGAAGTAGCGGGGGCATACGAGCAGTACTTC. This gives the protein CASSPGEVAGAYEQYF. The chain is built from TRBV9 and TRBJ2-7; 9 nucleotides line up with TRBD2. The V gene end was trimmed by 5 bases and the J gene end by 4 bases; junction bases not matched to a gene: 13. CDR3 size: 16 residues. The germline V gene has CDR1 SGDLS and CDR2 YYNGEE.

In its sample, this clonotype was seen a few times. The rearrangement links TRBV2 to TRBJ2-1; D is uncertain. The CDR3 is made up of 11 amino acids. V shed 10 bases and J shed 8 bases, with 12 bases lying between them. Germline V gene lookup returns CDR1 SNHLY and CDR2 FYNNEI. CDR3 loop: CATQASDEQFF. The CDR3 DNA reads as TGTGCCACCCAAGCTTCGGATGAGCAGTTCTTC.